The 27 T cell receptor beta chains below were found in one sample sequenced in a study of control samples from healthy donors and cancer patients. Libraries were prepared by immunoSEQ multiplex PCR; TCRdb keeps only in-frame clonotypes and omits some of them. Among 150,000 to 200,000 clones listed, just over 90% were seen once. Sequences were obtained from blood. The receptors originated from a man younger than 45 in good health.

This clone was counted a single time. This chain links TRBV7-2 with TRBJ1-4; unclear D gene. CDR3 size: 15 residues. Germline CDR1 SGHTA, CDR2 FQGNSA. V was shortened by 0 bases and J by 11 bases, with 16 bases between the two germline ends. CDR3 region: CASSLATGFSEKLFF. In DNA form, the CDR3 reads TGTGCCAGCAGCTTAGCGACTGGATTTTCCGAGAAACTGTTTTTT.

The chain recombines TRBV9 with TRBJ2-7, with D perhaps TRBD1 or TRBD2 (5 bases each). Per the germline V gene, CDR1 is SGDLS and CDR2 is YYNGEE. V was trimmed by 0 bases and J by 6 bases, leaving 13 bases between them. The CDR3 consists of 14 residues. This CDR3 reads CASSVVDGAGEQYF. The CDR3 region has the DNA TGTGCCAGCAGCGTAGTGGACGGGGCGGGCGAGCAGTACTTC.

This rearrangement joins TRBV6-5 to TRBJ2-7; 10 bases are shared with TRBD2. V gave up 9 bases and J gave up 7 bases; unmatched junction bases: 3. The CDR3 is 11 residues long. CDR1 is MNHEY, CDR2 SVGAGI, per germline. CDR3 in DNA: TGTGCCAGTCTAGCGGGGGTAGAGCAGTACTTC. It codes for CASLAGVEQYF.

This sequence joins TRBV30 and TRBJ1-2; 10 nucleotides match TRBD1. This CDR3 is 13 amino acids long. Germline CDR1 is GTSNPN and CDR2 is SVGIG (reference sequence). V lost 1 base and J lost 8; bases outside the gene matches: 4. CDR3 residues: CAWSAGQGGGYTF. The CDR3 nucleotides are TGTGCCTGGAGTGCCGGACAGGGGGGAGGCTACACCTTC. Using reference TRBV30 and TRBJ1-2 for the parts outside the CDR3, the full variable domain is SQTIHQWPATLVQPVGSPLSLECTVEGTSNPNLYWYRQAAGRGLQLLFYSVGIGQISSEVPQNLSASRPQDRQFILSSKKLLLSDSGFYLCAWSAGQGGGYTFGSGTRLTVV.

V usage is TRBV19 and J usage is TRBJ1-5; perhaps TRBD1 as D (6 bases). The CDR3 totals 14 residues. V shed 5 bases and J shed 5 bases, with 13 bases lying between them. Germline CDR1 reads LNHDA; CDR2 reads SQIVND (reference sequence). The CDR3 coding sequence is TGTGCCAGTAGTCTACAGGGATTGGATCAGCCCCAGCATTTT. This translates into CASSLQGLDQPQHF. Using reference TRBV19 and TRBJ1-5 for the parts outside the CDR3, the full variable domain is DGGITQSPKYLFRKEGQNVTLSCEQNLNHDAMYWYRQDPGQGLRLIYYSQIVNDFQKGDIAEGYSVSREKKESFPLTVTSAQKNPTAFYLCASSLQGLDQPQHFGDGTRLSIL.

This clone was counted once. The CDR3 bases are TGTGCCAGTAGTGATCCCCCCAGGGTCACTGAAGCTTTCTTT. Translated, it gives CASSDPPRVTEAFF. The genes are TRBV19 and TRBJ1-1, with TRBD1 as a possible D gene (5 bases). The CDR3 length is 14 residues. Germline assignment: CDR1 LNHDA and CDR2 SQIVND (reference sequence). Trimming stripped 5 bases from V and 4 bases from J, with 14 bases between.

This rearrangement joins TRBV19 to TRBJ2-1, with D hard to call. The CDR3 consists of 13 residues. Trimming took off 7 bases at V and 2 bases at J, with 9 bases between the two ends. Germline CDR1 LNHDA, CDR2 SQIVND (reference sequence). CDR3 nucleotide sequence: TGTGCCAGTATGGGTAGCCCCTACAATGAGCAGTTCTTC. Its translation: CASMGSPYNEQFF.

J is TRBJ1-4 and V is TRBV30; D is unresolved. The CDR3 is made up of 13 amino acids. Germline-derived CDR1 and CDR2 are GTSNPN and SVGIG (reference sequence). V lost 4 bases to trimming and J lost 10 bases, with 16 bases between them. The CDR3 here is CAWTGEYTGKLFF. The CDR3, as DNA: TGTGCCTGGACTGGGGAGTATACGGGAAAACTGTTTTTT.

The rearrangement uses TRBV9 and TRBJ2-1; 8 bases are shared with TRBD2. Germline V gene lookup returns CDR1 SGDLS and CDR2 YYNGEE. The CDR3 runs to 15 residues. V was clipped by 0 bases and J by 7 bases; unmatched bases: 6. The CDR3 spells CASSVDGLAGNEQFF. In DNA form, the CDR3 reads TGTGCCAGCAGCGTAGATGGACTAGCTGGGAATGAGCAGTTCTTC.

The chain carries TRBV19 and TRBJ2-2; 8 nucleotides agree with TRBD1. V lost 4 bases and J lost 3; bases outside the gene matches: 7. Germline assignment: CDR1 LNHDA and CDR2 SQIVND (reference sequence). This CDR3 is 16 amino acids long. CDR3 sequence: CASSTGQGVDTGELFF. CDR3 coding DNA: TGTGCCAGTAGTACCGGACAGGGTGTGGACACCGGGGAGCTGTTTTTT. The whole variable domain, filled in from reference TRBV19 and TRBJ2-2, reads DGGITQSPKYLFRKEGQNVTLSCEQNLNHDAMYWYRQDPGQGLRLIYYSQIVNDFQKGDIAEGYSVSREKKESFPLTVTSAQKNPTAFYLCASSTGQGVDTGELFFGEGSRLTVL.

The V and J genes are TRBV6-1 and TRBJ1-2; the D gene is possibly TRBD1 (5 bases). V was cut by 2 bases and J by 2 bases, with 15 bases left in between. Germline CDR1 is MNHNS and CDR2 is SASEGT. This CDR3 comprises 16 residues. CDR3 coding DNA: TGTGCCAGCAGTGAACTCCATCCAGGGCTGAACTATGGCTACACCTTC. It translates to CASSELHPGLNYGYTF.

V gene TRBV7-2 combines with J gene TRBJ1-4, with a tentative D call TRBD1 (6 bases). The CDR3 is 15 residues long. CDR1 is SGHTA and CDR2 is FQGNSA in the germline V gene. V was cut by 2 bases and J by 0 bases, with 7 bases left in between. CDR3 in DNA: TGTGCCAGCAGCTTAAGGGGGGCAACTAATGAAAAACTGTTTTTT. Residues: CASSLRGATNEKLFF.

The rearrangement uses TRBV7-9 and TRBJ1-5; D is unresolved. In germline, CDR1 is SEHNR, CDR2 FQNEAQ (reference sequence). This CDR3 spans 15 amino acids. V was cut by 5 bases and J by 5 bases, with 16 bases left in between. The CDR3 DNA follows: TGTGCCAGCAGCCGCGGGGAGGTGATCGATCAGCCCCAGCATTTT. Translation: CASSRGEVIDQPQHF.

CDR3 sequence reads: CASSQTAQGAGGYTF. The CDR3 DNA follows: TGTGCCAGCAGTCAAACCGCACAGGGGGCAGGGGGCTACACCTTC. The chain couples TRBV6-5 to TRBJ1-2, with TRBD1 matching 9 bases. Germline CDR1 reads MNHEY; CDR2 reads SVGAGI. The CDR3 has 15 amino acids. V shed 5 bases and J 8 bases; nucleotides not matched to a gene: 12.

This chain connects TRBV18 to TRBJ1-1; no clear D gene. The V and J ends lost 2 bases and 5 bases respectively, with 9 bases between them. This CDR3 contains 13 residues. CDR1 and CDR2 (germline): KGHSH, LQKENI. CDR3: CASSPIRRTEAFF. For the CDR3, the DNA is TGTGCCAGCTCACCAATAAGGAGAACTGAAGCTTTCTTT. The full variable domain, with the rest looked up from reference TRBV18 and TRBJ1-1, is NAGVMQNPRHLVRRRGQEARLRCSPMKGHSHVYWYRQLPEEGLKFMVYLQKENIIDESGMPKERFSAEFPKEGPSILRIQQVVRGDSAAYFCASSPIRRTEAFFGQGTRLTVV.

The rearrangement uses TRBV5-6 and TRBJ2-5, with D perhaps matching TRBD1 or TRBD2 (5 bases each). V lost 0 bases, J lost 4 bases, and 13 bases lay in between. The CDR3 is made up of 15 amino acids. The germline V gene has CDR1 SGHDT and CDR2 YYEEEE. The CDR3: CASSLVVGTVETQYF. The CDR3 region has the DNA TGTGCCAGCAGCTTGGTAGTAGGGACGGTAGAGACCCAGTACTTC.

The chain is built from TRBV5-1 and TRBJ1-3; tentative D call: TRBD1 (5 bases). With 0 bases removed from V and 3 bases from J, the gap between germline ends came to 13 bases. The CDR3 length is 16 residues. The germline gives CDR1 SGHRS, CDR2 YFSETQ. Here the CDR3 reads CASSLGDSLGGNTIYF. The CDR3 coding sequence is TGCGCCAGCAGCTTGGGAGACAGCCTAGGTGGAAACACCATATATTTT.

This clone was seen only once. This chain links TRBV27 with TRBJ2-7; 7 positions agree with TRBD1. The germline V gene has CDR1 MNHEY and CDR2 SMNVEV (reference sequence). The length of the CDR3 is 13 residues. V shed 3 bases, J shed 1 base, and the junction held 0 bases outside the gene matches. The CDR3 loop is CASSLGQSYEQYF. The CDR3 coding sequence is TGTGCCAGCAGTTTGGGACAGTCCTACGAGCAGTACTTC.

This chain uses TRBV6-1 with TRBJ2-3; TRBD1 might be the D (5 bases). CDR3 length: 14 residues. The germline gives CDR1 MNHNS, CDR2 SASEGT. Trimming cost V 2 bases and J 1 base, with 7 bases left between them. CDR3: CASSERGGTDTQYF. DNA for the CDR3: TGTGCCAGCAGTGAAAGGGGTGGCACAGATACGCAGTATTTT.

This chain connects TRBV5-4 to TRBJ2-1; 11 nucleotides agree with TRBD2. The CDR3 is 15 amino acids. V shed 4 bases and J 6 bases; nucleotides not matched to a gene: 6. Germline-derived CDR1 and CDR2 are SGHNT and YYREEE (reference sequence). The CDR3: CASSALAGGRNEQFF. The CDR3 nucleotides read TGTGCCAGCAGCGCGCTAGCGGGAGGTCGCAATGAGCAGTTCTTC.

CDR3 sequence: CASSEAGEQYF. The CDR3, as DNA: TGTGCCAGCAGCGAGGCCGGGGAGCAGTACTTC. The rearrangement uses TRBV7-8 and TRBJ2-7; D is unresolved. The V end was cut by 5 bases, the J end by 7 bases, with 9 bases between. This CDR3 spans 11 amino acids. Germline V lookup: CDR1 SGHVS, CDR2 FQNEAQ. The variable domain in full, with the rest retrieved from reference TRBV7-8 and TRBJ2-7, is GAGVSQSPRYKVAKRGQDVALRCDPISGHVSLFWYQQALGQGPEFLTYFQNEAQLDKSGLPSDRFFAERPEGSVSTLKIQRTQQEDSAVYLCASSEAGEQYFGPGTRLTVT.

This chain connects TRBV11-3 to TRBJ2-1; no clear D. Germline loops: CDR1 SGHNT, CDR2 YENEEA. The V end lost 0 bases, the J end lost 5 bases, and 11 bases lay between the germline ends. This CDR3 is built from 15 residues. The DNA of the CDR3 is TGTGCCAGCAGCTTAGATGGCGCAGTTAACAATGAGCAGTTCTTC. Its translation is CASSLDGAVNNEQFF.

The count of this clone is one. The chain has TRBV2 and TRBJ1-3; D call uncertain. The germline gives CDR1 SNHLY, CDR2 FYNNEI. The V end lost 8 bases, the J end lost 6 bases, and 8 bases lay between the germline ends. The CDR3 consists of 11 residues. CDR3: CASEFQNTIYF. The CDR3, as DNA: TGTGCCAGCGAATTTCAAAACACCATATATTTT.

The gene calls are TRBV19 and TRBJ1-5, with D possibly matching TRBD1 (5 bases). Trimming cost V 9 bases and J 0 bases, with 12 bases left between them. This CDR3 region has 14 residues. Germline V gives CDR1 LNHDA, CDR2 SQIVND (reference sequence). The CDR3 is CASQGAYSNQPQHF. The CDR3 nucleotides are TGTGCCAGCCAAGGGGCTTATAGCAATCAGCCCCAGCATTTT.

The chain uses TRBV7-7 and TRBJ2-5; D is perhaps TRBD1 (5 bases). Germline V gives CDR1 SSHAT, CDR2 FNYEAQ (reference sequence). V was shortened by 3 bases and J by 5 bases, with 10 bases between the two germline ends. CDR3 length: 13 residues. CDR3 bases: TGTGCCAGCAGCTTGTCAGGGTGGGAGACCCAGTACTTC. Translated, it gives CASSLSGWETQYF.

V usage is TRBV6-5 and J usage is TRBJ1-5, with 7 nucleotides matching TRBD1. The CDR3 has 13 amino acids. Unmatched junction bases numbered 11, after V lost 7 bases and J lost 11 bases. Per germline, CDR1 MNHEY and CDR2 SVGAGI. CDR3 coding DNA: TGTGCCAGCACCCTGACAGGGTCCCCAGCCCAGCATTTT. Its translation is CASTLTGSPAQHF.

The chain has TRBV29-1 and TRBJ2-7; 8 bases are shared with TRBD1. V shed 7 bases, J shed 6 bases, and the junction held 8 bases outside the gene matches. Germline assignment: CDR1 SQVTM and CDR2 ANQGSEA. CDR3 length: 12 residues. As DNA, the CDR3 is TGCAGCGCTTACTTAACAGGGGGCGAGCAGTACTTC. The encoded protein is CSAYLTGGEQYF.